These T cell receptor beta chains were read from a single sample in a study of human T cells and chemical hapten exposure. One entry per CDR3 protein results from TCRdb running MiXCR on the RACE reads. The sample yields 150,000 to 200,000 distinct CDR3 sequences, around 30% seen once. This specimen was whole blood, taken in connection with sensitization to the hapten diphenylcyclopropenone (DPC). These receptors originate from a woman in her 30s with alopecia areata. Some clones in this sample may be carry-over from other donors' samples. Both conserved end residues are part of each CDR3. A D gene is named only where the DNA matches it firmly.

D	V	CDR3
-	TRBV9	CASSAAPPNTGELFF
-	TRBV19	CASSIDGGEGNQPQHF
-	TRBV19	CASSTQLNSPLHF
-	TRBV5-1	CASSLLGTSQETQYF
-	TRBV11-1	CASSRRQTGGEQYF
TRBD1	TRBV2	CASNKQGGTNTGELFF
TRBD1	TRBV28	CASSSPQGDRGGYTF
-	TRBV5-1	CASSLDGSQNEQFF
-	TRBV10-3	CATHSNSPLHF
-	TRBV5-1	CASSVGGSGEKLFF
-	TRBV7-9	CASSASVGSLIYEQYF
-	TRBV29-1	CSVGGDGGSEQYF
TRBD2	TRBV7-2	CASSLGRGAGLTDTQYF
-	TRBV6-2/TRBV6-3	CASQSPDQPQHF
TRBD2	TRBV28	CASRVAGGLVDTQYF
TRBD2	TRBV9	CASSALAGLTGELFF
-	TRBV20-1	CSARDGAKGTSNTGELFF
-	TRBV5-8	CASSLAFRAFF
TRBD2	TRBV10-2	CASSLLRGDTGELFF
-	TRBV5-1	CASSDRNTDTQYF
TRBD1	TRBV9	CASSVGGQGFYGYTF
-	TRBV20-1	CSASEGNSNQPQHF
-	TRBV29-1	CSVEENTEDTQYF
-	TRBV6-1	CASSLEKGGLGEKLFF
-	TRBV2	CVSSELLSSYNEQFF
TRBD2	TRBV7-2	CASSTGTRALPQYF
TRBD1	TRBV5-4	CASSPQRGGAGELFF
TRBD2	TRBV5-1	CASSVRASGRSTGELFF
-	TRBV28	CASSPRTASGPQHF
-	TRBV11-2	CASSEGLGGTDTQYF
-	TRBV10-3	CAISEIGVLGNEQFF
-	TRBV10-1	CASSATIRGTYEQYF
-	TRBV29-1	CSVPGQTAQETQYF
-	TRBV28	CASSFRSALGGSYNEQFF
TRBD1	TRBV11-2	CASSRNRDSPYEQYF
TRBD2	TRBV29-1	CSVRKQREAADTQYF
TRBD2	TRBV4-3	CASSQEAGAGELFF
-	TRBV28	CASSFPVDSPPLHF
-	TRBV7-2	CASSLGGGTGANVLTF
-	TRBV28	CASSLSTLGPYEQYF
-	TRBV6-6	CASSYQGLSYNEQFF
-	TRBV27	CASRGVGNNSPLHF
-	TRBV29-1	CSVVGREKLFF
TRBD1	TRBV20-1	CSAYGQGSYGYTF
TRBD1	TRBV28	CATGQKIYEQYF